This T cell receptor beta chain stems from a study of cytomegalovirus exposure and HLA in healthy donors (dated by TCRdb to the late 2010s). Broadly, across the study: In an earlier analysis of some 550 of the donors, about 270 Gb of sequence data and 117 million unique TCR beta sequences from about 179 million T cells were reported. An earlier analysis of 587 of the donors used high-throughput TCR beta sequencing to judge whether each TCR beta V gene segment behaved as functional or pseudogenic. Donor age, sex, ethnicity and CMV serostatus were compiled alongside the repertoire data. Because of strong linkage in the cohort, roughly five DR-DQ haplotypes were treated as single units for association and clustering. Along with the approximately 700-subject first cohort, a separate validation cohort of 120 different subjects was used. The study was designed to test whether signatures of past pathogen exposure could be identified by cataloging public T cell receptors. The number of donors typed differed by locus, with roughly 629-640 for A, B, C, DRB1 and DQB1, more than 500 for DQA1, 600 to 610 for DPA1, and 472 for DPB1. An early release covering 550 to 700 HLA-typed donors comprised 250 to 350 gigabases of sequencing data and roughly 86 million unique TCR sequences. The study profiled the T cell repertoires of fewer than 850 subjects by immunosequencing and related them to cytomegalovirus serostatus. Every discovery cohort repertoire had been produced on one sequencing platform. A later analysis re-examined previously published TCR beta repertoires from 500 to 700 donors and added high-resolution HLA genotyping to investigate patterns of TCR occurrence. In the later analysis, no new phenotypic data were used to find candidate immune exposures; instead, reliance was placed on TCR beta sequences and their occurrence across donors. High-throughput TCR immunosequencing, statistical association of individual TCRs with disease status, and machine learning were combined to predict cytomegalovirus infection status. Among the 398 genotyped donors, around 79% belonged to the genetic ancestry cluster associated with self-reported Caucasian donors. Among several hundred genotyped donors of the cohort, an average of around 220,000 unique TCR beta nucleotide sequences was sequenced per donor, of which about 20% were non-productive. Genome-wide SNP genotypes for about three fifths of the roughly 670 donors were used in a later genetic analysis, which treated that subset as a discovery cohort. HLA typing covered class I and class II loci at four-digit resolution.

Details on this clone: Its antigen is unknown. No base quality values were provided; no much bigger clone lies one nucleotide off.

General study outcomes and caveats: The sequencing pipeline was judged likely to have produced a cluster of highly shared sequence variants as a technical artifact. For the cohort, immune exposure information was limited to CMV serostatus. In an earlier analysis of approximately 590 of the donors, most TCR beta V segments were observed in productive rearrangements about 87% or about 30% of the time, broadly matching IMGT annotations. Most CMV-associated TCR beta chains appeared to be HLA-restricted in a later analysis, and the HLA associations seemed to be driven largely by CMV exposure. When HLA alleles, especially DR and DQ, strongly co-occurred, TCR associations were difficult to assign to individual alleles. A later analysis reported that several top co-occurrence clusters appeared linked to parvovirus B19, influenza, CMV and Epstein-Barr virus. A later analysis associated some 17,000 TCR beta sequences with specific HLA alleles at a false discovery rate of 0.05. In a later genetic analysis, fewer N-insertions in productive TCRs were reported among donors in an Asian-associated ancestry cluster than the roughly 700-donor mean. The study listed approximately 160 TCR beta chains as associated with cytomegalovirus. Sequencing depth was assumed to be roughly uniform across donors in the presence/absence analyses, though that assumption may not hold. The classifier was reported to diagnose cytomegalovirus status with high specificity and sensitivity in both the original cohort and the validation cohort. The cohort was sequenced for TCR beta chains only, and without alpha or paired-chain data the features that could be detected were limited. Across donors, most TCR sequences were observed very rarely, whereas some public TCRs were present in many individuals. The authors suggested that the approach could potentially be generalized to other disease states and immunological phenotypes. Three of the identified cytomegalovirus-associated TCR beta chains were confirmed in vitro to be specific for cytomegalovirus antigens. Because some donors lacked HLA typing at each locus, the association tests relied only on the typed subset. In a later genetic analysis, a missense DCLRE1C variant was associated with V-gene and J-gene trimming of TCR beta chains, and the association was replicated in an independent cohort. Because the 87-base-pair reads could not distinguish some IMGT-functional V segments, including TRBV6-2 and TRBV6-3, those segments were excluded. A further reported finding was that TCR beta sequences accurately predicted the HLA-A and HLA-B alleles for most subjects in the first cohort. According to a later analysis, TCR association rates differed among HLA loci, with DRB1 alleles showing the most associated TCRs and HLA-C alleles showing the fewest. Correlated functional status among segregating V segments might reflect linkage disequilibrium, but an unknown experimental factor could not be ruled out. In a later analysis, HLA-associated TCR beta chains were found to be more clonally expanded and to have lower generation probabilities than equally common non-associated chains. Because counts were too low, more than 15 rarely observed V segments, including chromosome 9 orphons, were excluded from the earlier analysis of several hundred of the donors.

The cohort comprised 710 or so healthy bone marrow donors. Cohort members were all nominally healthy when sampled, although unrecorded immune exposures were likely present. The donor tested CMV seropositive, placing the donor among the 289 seropositive members of the cohort. A peripheral blood sample was collected from each donor, and TCR beta sequencing was performed on peripheral blood mononuclear cells. The Qiagen DNeasy Blood Extraction Kit was used to extract genomic DNA from the blood cell samples. The germline V gene sets CDR1 to MDHEN and CDR2 to SYDVKM. Germline trimming amounts to 6 bases on V and 3 bases on J, with 8 as the count of junction bases outside the gene matches. The CDR3 contains 15 residues, cysteine and valine counted. Only CDR3 DNA remains: 45 bases, in frame from the first base. Libraries were made using the immunoSEQ multiplex PCR assay. For the multiplex PCR, a mixture combining 60 forward primers for TCR Vbeta segments and 13 reverse primers for TCR Jbeta segments was used. The CDR3 region of rearranged TCR beta genes was amplified from genomic DNA by a multiplex PCR assay. The Illumina HiSeq System was used to sequence the amplified TCR beta libraries as 87-base-pair reads. The authors processed their data as follows. Across the 700 or so repertoires, a later analysis counted about 81 million unique TCR beta chains, approximately 12 million of which were shared by at least two donors. To remove PCR and sequencing errors, raw reads were error-corrected and collapsed into unique sequences using a nearest-neighbor algorithm that merged closely related sequences. V, D and J gene segments were assigned by aligning CDR3 sequences to IMGT reference sequences. For a sequence to be retained, a match of at least six nucleotides to both a V gene segment and a J gene segment was required. Rearrangements were called productive when the CDR3 lacked stop codons and stayed in frame with V and J; all others were non-productive. Following IMGT convention, CDR3 was defined as the stretch from the second conserved V-encoded cysteine up to the conserved J-encoded phenylalanine. In an earlier analysis of 550 to 650 of the donors, sequences lacking an unambiguous match to a single V gene segment were excluded. In an earlier analysis of a few hundred of the donors, V segments were called functional above 56.7% productive rearrangements and were called segregating when the between-donor standard deviation exceeded 5%. A statistical classification framework was developed to diagnose cytomegalovirus status using the catalog of TCR beta chain sequences. In a later analysis, TCR nucleotide sequences were compared against IMGT/GENE-DB human TR gene sequences so that V and J genes could be assigned. Using the TCRdist pipeline, a later analysis assigned CDR3 sequences along with most-parsimonious VDJ recombination scenarios. A later analysis defined each TCR beta chain by its CDR3 amino acid sequence plus V-gene family, and excluded reads lacking a unique V-gene family. A later analysis removed roughly 590 highly shared, low-generation-probability nucleotide sequences to deal with suspected cross-contamination and a sequencing artifact. In a later analysis, a clonal expansion index for each public chain was calculated from normalized within-repertoire ranks of inferred template counts. A later analysis computed generation probabilities with a VDJ recombination model fitted to out-of-frame rearrangements, and checked the results against IGoR. A later analysis scored TCR-TCR, TCR-HLA and TCR-CMV co-occurrence with hypergeometric tests, applying a repertoire-size bias correction to TCR pairs. To estimate false discovery rates, a later analysis permuted the HLA or CMV assignments 20 times. A later analysis grouped co-occurring TCRs with DBSCAN, adding TCRdist sequence similarity when clustering within HLA-allele-positive subsets. Repertoires with fewer than 30,000 or more than 120,000 public chains, plus five repertoires with anomalous nucleotide sharing, were excluded from co-occurrence clustering. Not all clones reach the TCRdb copy of this immuneACCESS table, which keeps in-frame sequences only. Checked studies attribute under half of the gap to unresolved V genes and leave the rest unexplained. Clone size and the V and J calls come from that table; the DNA yielded D and trimming. The sample table holds about 160,000 clones, of which approximately 70% were seen once. The top ten clones comprise 4.7% of the sample.

The sequence came from a man younger than 35 in good health and CMV-seropositive. The rearranged segments are TRBV28 and TRBJ2-7, with 10 bases matching TRBD1. The source material was PBMCs. Here the CDR3 is given as CASRPGTGAGYEQYV. The sequenced DNA is TGTGCCAGCAGGCCCGGGACAGGGGCGGGCTACGAGCAGTACGTC.